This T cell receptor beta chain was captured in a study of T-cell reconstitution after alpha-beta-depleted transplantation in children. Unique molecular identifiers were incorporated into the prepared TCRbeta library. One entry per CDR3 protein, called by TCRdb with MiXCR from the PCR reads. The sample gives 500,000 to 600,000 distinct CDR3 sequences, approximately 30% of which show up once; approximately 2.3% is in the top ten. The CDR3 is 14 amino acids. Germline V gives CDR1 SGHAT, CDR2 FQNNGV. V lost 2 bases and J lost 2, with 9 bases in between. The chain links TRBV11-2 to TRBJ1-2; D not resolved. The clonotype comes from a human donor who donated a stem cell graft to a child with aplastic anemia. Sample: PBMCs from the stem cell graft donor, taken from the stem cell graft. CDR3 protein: CASSLTPLNYGYTF. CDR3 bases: TGTGCCAGCAGCTTAACCCCGCTCAACTATGGCTACACCTTC.